These T cell receptor beta chains were read from a single sample in a study of blood T cell repertoires in COVID-19. Produced via immunoSEQ multiplex PCR; TCRdb's table is partial and in-frame only. This sample has about 300,000 clones, with about nine tenths found just once. What was sequenced was PBMCs or T cells enriched from blood (not recorded which). Receptors originate from a young man who had recovered from COVID-19. Both conserved end residues are part of each CDR3. The D gene is left open where the match is weak. Expanded clones are given a class, and other clones once, few, many or no size at all.

J: TRBJ1-1
D: .
size: .
V: TRBV5-1
CDR3: CASSLPAGNTEAFF
DNA: TGCGCCAGCAGCTTGCCTGCAGGGAACACTGAAGCTTTCTTT

J: TRBJ1-2
D: .
size: .
V: TRBV9
CDR3: CASSVGSGSHMEGYTF
DNA: TGTGCCAGCAGCGTAGGATCAGGGTCCCATATGGAGGGCTACACCTTC

J: TRBJ1-6
D: TRBD1
size: few
V: TRBV7-9
CDR3: CASSSGQGGSPLHF
DNA: TGTGCCAGCAGCTCGGGACAGGGAGGTTCACCCCTCCACTTT

J: TRBJ2-5
D: TRBD2
size: .
V: TRBV9
CDR3: CASSVAGGIETQYF
DNA: TGTGCCAGCAGCGTAGCCGGGGGGATAGAGACCCAGTACTTC

J: TRBJ1-5
D: .
size: .
V: TRBV9
CDR3: CASSVGKGGSNQPQHF
DNA: TGTGCCAGCAGCGTAGGAAAGGGAGGAAGCAATCAGCCCCAGCATTTT

J: TRBJ2-1
D: TRBD2
size: .
V: TRBV2
CDR3: CASSEERETGNEQFF
DNA: TGTGCCAGCAGTGAGGAGCGGGAGACGGGCAATGAGCAGTTCTTC

J: TRBJ2-3
D: .
size: .
V: TRBV18
CDR3: CASSPRSPGSDTQYF
DNA: TGTGCCAGCTCACCACGATCCCCGGGGTCAGATACGCAGTATTTT

J: TRBJ2-7
D: .
size: .
V: TRBV6-5
CDR3: CASGQSRDLEQYF
DNA: TGTGCCAGCGGACAGTCCCGAGACCTCGAGCAGTACTTC

J: TRBJ1-1
D: TRBD1
size: once
V: TRBV6-5
CDR3: CASSYLGQNTETFF
DNA: TGTGCCAGCAGTTACTTGGGACAGAACACTGAAACTTTCTTT

J: TRBJ2-7
D: TRBD2
size: few
V: TRBV4-1
CDR3: CASSQGLAGGYEQYF
DNA: TGCGCCAGCAGCCAAGGACTAGCCGGGGGTTACGAGCAGTACTTC

J: TRBJ1-2
D: TRBD1
size: .
V: TRBV29-1
CDR3: CSVEVTGGYGYTF
DNA: TGCAGCGTTGAAGTGACAGGGGGCTATGGCTACACCTTC

J: TRBJ1-6
D: .
size: few
V: TRBV27
CDR3: CASSLTGLYNSPLHF
DNA: TGTGCCAGCAGTTTGACAGGACTCTATAATTCACCCCTCCACTTT

J: TRBJ2-1
D: TRBD1
size: .
V: TRBV6-5
CDR3: CASSPDRGSNEQFF
DNA: TGTGCCAGCAGCCCGGACAGGGGGTCTAATGAGCAGTTCTTC

J: TRBJ1-2
D: .
size: .
V: TRBV29-1
CDR3: CSVPGYTNYGYTF
DNA: TGCAGCGTCCCGGGATATACGAACTATGGCTACACCTTC

J: TRBJ1-1
D: .
size: .
V: TRBV30
CDR3: CAWIWEGAEAFF
DNA: TGTGCCTGGATTTGGGAGGGGGCTGAAGCTTTCTTT

J: TRBJ1-1
D: .
size: .
V: TRBV6-5
CDR3: CASSPESNTEAFF
DNA: TGTGCCAGCAGCCCCGAGTCTAACACTGAAGCTTTCTTT

J: TRBJ2-7
D: .
size: .
V: TRBV6-5
CDR3: CASSYSTLYEQYF
DNA: TGTGCCAGCAGTTATTCGACTTTGTACGAGCAGTACTTC

J: TRBJ1-1
D: .
size: .
V: TRBV6-5
CDR3: CASSMGGNTEAFF
DNA: TGTGCCAGCAGTATGGGAGGCAACACTGAAGCTTTCTTT

J: TRBJ1-2
D: TRBD1
size: .
V: TRBV5-6
CDR3: CASSVSGQNYGYTF
DNA: TGTGCCAGCAGCGTATCGGGACAGAACTATGGCTACACCTTC

J: TRBJ2-1
D: TRBD1
size: .
V: TRBV13
CDR3: CASSRGQSSYNEQFF
DNA: TGTGCCAGCAGCAGGGGACAGAGCTCCTACAATGAGCAGTTCTTC

J: TRBJ1-5
D: .
size: few
V: TRBV5-5
CDR3: CASSLDSNQPQHF
DNA: TGTGCCAGCAGCTTGGATAGTAATCAGCCCCAGCATTTT